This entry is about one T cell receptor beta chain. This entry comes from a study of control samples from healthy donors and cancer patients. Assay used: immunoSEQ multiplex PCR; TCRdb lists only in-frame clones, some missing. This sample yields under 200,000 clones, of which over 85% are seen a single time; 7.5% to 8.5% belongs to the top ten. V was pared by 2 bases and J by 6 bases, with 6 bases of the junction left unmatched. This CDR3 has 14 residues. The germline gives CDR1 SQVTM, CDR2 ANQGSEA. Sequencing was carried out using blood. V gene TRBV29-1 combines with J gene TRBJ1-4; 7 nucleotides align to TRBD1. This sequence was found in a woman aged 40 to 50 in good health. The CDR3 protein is CSVERQGTDEKLFF. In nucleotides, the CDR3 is TGCAGCGTTGAAAGACAGGGTACGGATGAAAAACTGTTTTTT.